This record covers a single TCR beta chain. Its antigen is as yet unknown. Time point specified: patch test 3, about 24 weeks after DPC sensitization. Treatment defined: therapeutic diphenylcyclopropenone sensitization with weekly scalp DPC. TCRdb used MiXCR to reprocess the RACE reads, holding one entry per CDR3 protein. The data contain 85,000 to 100,000 distinct CDR3 sequences, 27% of them singletons. The CDR3 has 13 residues. Trimming at V came to 6 bases and at J to 7 bases, leaving 7 bases not matched to a gene. The sample belongs to a study of human T cells and chemical hapten exposure. Study observations and caveats: The number of TCRs above 1 in 1000 frequency did not change after DPC sensitization.

Sequencing used whole blood, obtained in connection with sensitization to the hapten diphenylcyclopropenone (DPC). The sequence derives from a man aged 40-50 years with alopecia areata. Some clones in this sample may be carry-over from other donors' samples. V usage is TRBV12-3 or TRBV12-4 and J usage is TRBJ2-7; 9 bases agree with TRBD1. The CDR3: CASSVQGAGEQYF. DNA of the CDR3: TGTGCCAGCAGCGTACAGGGGGCGGGGGAGCAGTACTTC.